Listed below are T cell receptor beta chains from one sample, sequenced in a study of cytomegalovirus exposure and HLA in healthy donors. Profiled with immunoSEQ multiplex PCR; TCRdb holds only in-frame clones, not every one. The table lists some 130,000 clones, 70% to 85% of them singletons. Sequencing was performed on PBMCs. Every receptor here comes from a boy aged 5 to 17 in good health and CMV-seronegative. Both conserved end residues are part of each CDR3. The order of the fields is clone size, J gene, D gene, V gene, CDR3 protein, CDR3 DNA. D genes are given only for firm matches. Size is omitted from some rows. Given values are once, few, many or a class for expanded clones.

size: -
J: TRBJ2-1
D: TRBD2
V: TRBV5-1
CDR3: CASSLASPSGINEQFF
DNA: TGCGCCAGCAGCTTGGCCTCACCTAGCGGGATCAATGAGCAGTTCTTC

size: -
J: TRBJ2-7
D: TRBD2
V: TRBV30
CDR3: CAWSRETSGRAYEQYF
DNA: TGTGCCTGGTCAAGAGAGACTAGCGGGAGGGCCTACGAGCAGTACTTC

size: -
J: TRBJ2-1
D: -
V: TRBV27
CDR3: CASSLTSYSNEQFF
DNA: TGTGCCAGCAGTCTAACTAGCTACAGCAATGAGCAGTTCTTC

size: -
J: TRBJ2-7
D: -
V: TRBV7-2
CDR3: CASSFLDGYEQYF
DNA: TGTGCCAGCAGCTTCCTAGACGGCTACGAGCAGTACTTC

size: -
J: TRBJ2-1
D: TRBD2
V: TRBV5-1
CDR3: CASQTSGKTGDEQFF
DNA: TGCGCCAGCCAGACTAGCGGGAAGACAGGAGATGAGCAGTTCTTC

size: few
J: TRBJ1-1
D: -
V: TRBV5-1
CDR3: CASSLELNTEAFF
DNA: TGCGCCAGCAGCTTGGAATTAAACACTGAAGCTTTCTTT

size: -
J: TRBJ2-7
D: TRBD1
V: TRBV5-1
CDR3: CASSSRQGQGYEQYF
DNA: TGCGCCAGCAGCTCCCGACAGGGGCAGGGGTACGAGCAGTACTTC

size: -
J: TRBJ1-1
D: TRBD1
V: TRBV4-3
CDR3: CASSRQGSGTEAFF
DNA: TGCGCCAGCAGCCGACAGGGGAGTGGGACTGAAGCTTTCTTT

size: -
J: TRBJ2-2
D: -
V: TRBV7-8
CDR3: CASSLAGWEAGELFF
DNA: TGTGCCAGCAGCTTAGCGGGGTGGGAGGCCGGGGAGCTGTTTTTT

size: -
J: TRBJ2-7
D: TRBD1
V: TRBV7-8
CDR3: CASSLQGAYEQYF
DNA: TGTGCCAGCAGCTTACAGGGGGCCTACGAGCAGTACTTC

size: -
J: TRBJ1-2
D: -
V: TRBV19
CDR3: CASSPAGFYGYTF
DNA: TGTGCCAGTAGCCCCGCGGGGTTCTATGGCTACACCTTC

size: -
J: TRBJ1-2
D: TRBD1
V: TRBV15
CDR3: CATSRDWAGGNYGYTF
DNA: TGTGCCACCAGCAGAGATTGGGCAGGGGGTAACTATGGCTACACCTTC

size: few
J: TRBJ1-2
D: -
V: TRBV4-3
CDR3: CASSQDTASRAGGYTF
DNA: TGCGCCAGCAGCCAAGATACTGCATCCCGAGCGGGGGGCTACACCTTC

size: -
J: TRBJ2-2
D: -
V: TRBV2
CDR3: CASSLVGGTGELFF
DNA: TGTGCCAGCAGCCTGGTAGGAGGAACCGGGGAGCTGTTTTTT

size: -
J: TRBJ1-3
D: TRBD1
V: TRBV6-5
CDR3: CASSTGGGNTIYF
DNA: TGTGCCAGCAGTACAGGGGGCGGAAACACCATATATTTT

size: -
J: TRBJ1-2
D: -
V: TRBV5-6
CDR3: CASSLRAGTYGYTF
DNA: TGTGCCAGCAGCTTGAGGGCGGGGACCTATGGCTACACCTTC

size: -
J: TRBJ1-1
D: -
V: TRBV7-9
CDR3: CASSIDREAFF
DNA: TGTGCCAGCAGCATTGACAGGGAAGCTTTCTTT

size: once
J: TRBJ2-5
D: TRBD2
V: TRBV9
CDR3: CASSPGGGETQYF
DNA: TGTGCCAGCAGCCCGGGGGGTGGCGAGACCCAGTACTTC

size: -
J: TRBJ2-1
D: TRBD2
V: TRBV29-1
CDR3: CSVDSAGGLGNEQFF
DNA: TGCAGCGTTGACTCGGCGGGAGGCCTTGGGAATGAGCAGTTCTTC

size: -
J: TRBJ2-2
D: TRBD1
V: TRBV30
CDR3: CAWTPWGQGPTGELFF
DNA: TGTGCCTGGACTCCATGGGGACAGGGGCCGACCGGGGAGCTGTTTTTT

size: -
J: TRBJ2-2
D: TRBD2
V: TRBV6-4
CDR3: CASSVAGDTGELFF
DNA: TGTGCCAGCAGTGTAGCGGGAGACACCGGGGAGCTGTTTTTT

size: few
J: TRBJ1-2
D: -
V: TRBV29-1
CDR3: CSVEGQLNNYGYTF
DNA: TGCAGCGTTGAAGGGCAGTTAAATAACTATGGCTACACCTTC

size: -
J: TRBJ2-7
D: TRBD2
V: TRBV29-1
CDR3: CSVDAGVIDEQYF
DNA: TGCAGCGTTGATGCGGGGGTAATCGACGAGCAGTACTTC

size: -
J: TRBJ1-5
D: -
V: TRBV10-2
CDR3: CASSSEEFSNQPQHF
DNA: TGCGCCAGCAGCAGCGAAGAGTTTAGCAATCAGCCCCAGCATTTT

size: -
J: TRBJ1-3
D: TRBD1
V: TRBV7-2
CDR3: CASSSQDRGYGNTIYF
DNA: TGTGCCAGCAGCTCCCAGGACAGGGGTTATGGAAACACCATATATTTT

size: -
J: TRBJ1-1
D: -
V: TRBV6-5
CDR3: CASSYRGNTEAFF
DNA: TGTGCCAGCAGTTACAGGGGGAACACTGAAGCTTTCTTT

size: -
J: TRBJ2-1
D: TRBD1
V: TRBV6-1
CDR3: CASSAGTASYNEQFF
DNA: TGTGCCAGCAGCGCCGGGACAGCCTCCTACAATGAGCAGTTCTTC

size: -
J: TRBJ2-1
D: -
V: TRBV7-9
CDR3: CASSLGGGAYNEQFF
DNA: TGTGCCAGCAGCTTAGGAGGAGGGGCCTACAATGAGCAGTTCTTC

size: -
J: TRBJ2-7
D: -
V: TRBV27
CDR3: CASSLTQGSYEQYF
DNA: TGTGCCAGCAGTTTAACGCAGGGCTCCTACGAGCAGTACTTC

size: -
J: TRBJ2-5
D: -
V: TRBV29-1
CDR3: CSVEEARGITWGQYF
DNA: TGCAGCGTTGAAGAGGCCAGGGGTATTACATGGGGGCAGTACTTC

size: -
J: TRBJ2-7
D: TRBD2
V: TRBV13
CDR3: CASSYGRGTYEQYF
DNA: TGTGCCAGCAGCTACGGGAGGGGAACCTACGAGCAGTACTTC

size: -
J: TRBJ2-1
D: TRBD2
V: TRBV6-5
CDR3: CASNPRTSGYNEQFF
DNA: TGTGCCAGCAACCCAAGGACTAGCGGCTACAATGAGCAGTTCTTC

size: -
J: TRBJ2-3
D: -
V: TRBV5-1
CDR3: CASSLAGMGTDTRYF
DNA: TGCGCCAGCAGCTTAGCCGGGATGGGCACAGATACGCGGTATTTT

size: -
J: TRBJ2-1
D: TRBD1
V: TRBV5-5
CDR3: CASSLAGTGSGEQFF
DNA: TGTGCCAGCAGCTTGGCGGGGACAGGTTCAGGTGAGCAGTTCTTC

size: -
J: TRBJ1-2
D: -
V: TRBV5-6
CDR3: CASSPGQVYGYTF
DNA: TGTGCCAGCAGCCCCGGACAAGTATACGGCTACACCTTC

size: -
J: TRBJ1-3
D: -
V: TRBV19
CDR3: CASSSVYSGHTIYF
DNA: TGTGCCAGTAGTTCCGTCTACTCTGGGCACACCATATATTTT

size: -
J: TRBJ2-7
D: -
V: TRBV25-1
CDR3: CASSGPGQFYEQYF
DNA: TGTGCCAGCAGTGGCCCCGGACAATTCTACGAGCAGTACTTC

size: -
J: TRBJ2-3
D: -
V: TRBV2
CDR3: CASSPNGRTDTQYF
DNA: TGTGCCAGCAGCCCAAACGGGAGAACAGATACGCAGTATTTT